One sample yielded the 18 T cell receptor beta chains listed below, sequenced in a study of OX40 agonist ivuxolimab in advanced cancers. Repertoires were generated with immunoSEQ multiplex PCR, while TCRdb's copy carries only in-frame clones and drops some. Among around 70,000 clones, 85% were seen once, and the ten largest hold under 4.5%. Sample: CD4+ or CD8+ T cells sorted from blood, taken in a trial of the OX40 agonist ivuxolimab. These receptors all come from an adult with an advanced solid tumor such as melanoma, head and neck, liver or kidney cancer.

V is TRBV2 and J is TRBJ1-2; D not certain. This CDR3 contains 10 residues. The germline gives CDR1 SNHLY, CDR2 FYNNEI. V was shortened by 7 bases and J by 8 bases, with 8 bases between the two germline ends. The CDR3 loop is CASNSWGYTF. The CDR3 DNA reads as TGTGCCAGCAACAGTTGGGGCTACACCTTC.

The chain couples TRBV5-8 to TRBJ2-5, with a weak D call TRBD2 (7 bases). V was pared by 0 bases and J by 5 bases, with 11 bases between. The CDR3 is 14 amino acids. CDR1 is SGHTS, CDR2 YDEGEE, per germline. The CDR3: CASSLGGGFETQYF. The CDR3 nucleotides are TGTGCCAGCAGCTTGGGGGGGGGCTTCGAGACCCAGTACTTC. The complete variable domain, with remaining parts taken from reference TRBV5-8 and TRBJ2-5, reads EAGVTQSPTHLIKTRGQQATLRCSPISGHTSVYWYQQALGLGLQFLLWYDEGEERNRGNFPPRFSGRQFPNYSSELNVNALELEDSALYLCASSLGGGFETQYFGPGTRLLVL.

The chain joins TRBV13 to TRBJ2-3, with D possibly being TRBD1 (5 bases). Germline V gives CDR1 PRHDT, CDR2 FYEKMQ (reference sequence). Trimming removed 3 bases at V and 1 base at J, with 5 bases between. The length of the CDR3 is 13 residues. CDR3 nucleotide sequence: TGTGCCAGCAGCTTGACAGGCACAGATACGCAGTATTTT. Its translation is CASSLTGTDTQYF. The variable domain in full, with the rest retrieved from reference TRBV13 and TRBJ2-3, is AAGVIQSPRHLIKEKRETATLKCYPIPRHDTVYWYQQGPGQDPQFLISFYEKMQSDKGSIPDRFSAQQFSDYHSELNMSSLELGDSALYFCASSLTGTDTQYFGPGTRLTVL.

This chain uses TRBV6-5 with TRBJ2-1, with TRBD1 as a possible D gene (6 bases). CDR3 length: 12 residues. Germline CDR1 reads MNHEY; CDR2 reads SVGAGI. Trimming removed 0 bases from V and 12 bases from J, with 9 bases in between. The CDR3 DNA is TGTGCCAGCAGTTACTCTGGACAGTGGCAGTTCTTC. It is translated as CASSYSGQWQFF.

The rearrangement uses TRBV28 and TRBJ2-7; D is ambiguous. Germline CDR1 and CDR2: MDHEN and SYDVKM. The CDR3 extends over 14 amino acids. Trimming took off 2 bases at V and 5 bases at J, with 13 bases between the two ends. For the CDR3, the DNA is TGTGCCAGCAGTTTAGTACTTGGAAGGGACGAGCAGTACTTC. This sequence encodes CASSLVLGRDEQYF.

The rearrangement links TRBV6-8 to TRBJ2-2; D is unresolved. CDR3 length: 14 residues. V dropped 5 bases and J dropped 3 bases, with 10 bases sitting between them. The germline gives CDR1 MNHGY, CDR2 SAAAGT. The CDR3 DNA is TGTGCCAGCAGTCACAGTATGTACACCGGGGAGCTGTTTTTT. Amino acids: CASSHSMYTGELFF.

The chain couples TRBV19 to TRBJ2-3; TRBD2 matches 8 bases. The ends lost 0 bases at V and 3 bases at J; junction bases unmatched: 5. The CDR3 extends over 16 amino acids. Germline CDR1 and CDR2: LNHDA and SQIVND (reference sequence). The CDR3 DNA follows: TGTGCCAGTAGTATAGACCTCCGGGGGGGTACAGATACGCAGTATTTT. This codes for CASSIDLRGGTDTQYF.

The V and J genes are TRBV18 and TRBJ2-7; D gene unclear. Germline-derived CDR1 and CDR2 are KGHSH and LQKENI. The CDR3 runs to 11 residues. V lost 5 bases to trimming and J lost 3 bases, with 5 bases between them. The CDR3 sequence: CASSKDYEQYF. As DNA, the CDR3 is TGTGCCAGCTCAAAAGACTACGAGCAGTACTTC. The variable domain in full, completed from reference TRBV18 and TRBJ2-7, reads NAGVMQNPRHLVRRRGQEARLRCSPMKGHSHVYWYRQLPEEGLKFMVYLQKENIIDESGMPKERFSAEFPKEGPSILRIQQVVRGDSAAYFCASSKDYEQYFGPGTRLTVT.

The chain is built from TRBV7-9 and TRBJ2-1; TRBD2 aligns across 11 bases. The V gene end was trimmed by 6 bases and the J gene end by 7 bases; junction bases not matched to a gene: 11. The CDR3 loop spans 16 amino acids. Germline CDR1 reads SEHNR; CDR2 reads FQNEAQ (reference sequence). The CDR3 sequence: CASRDFSGRATNEQFF. As DNA, the CDR3 is TGTGCCAGCAGGGATTTTAGCGGGAGGGCCACAAATGAGCAGTTCTTC.

The chain has TRBV6-5 and TRBJ2-7; 8 nucleotides align to TRBD1. CDR3 length equals 14 residues. After removal of 6 bases from V and 0 bases from J, the junction contained 4 bases not matched to a gene. CDR1 is MNHEY and CDR2 is SVGAGI in the germline V gene. The CDR3 is CASRRQGTSYEQYF. The CDR3 DNA reads TGTGCCAGCAGGCGACAGGGGACCTCCTACGAGCAGTACTTC.

This rearrangement joins TRBV7-3 to TRBJ2-3; a weak D match, TRBD2 (6 bases). The germline V gene has CDR1 SGHTA and CDR2 FQGTGA. The V and J ends lost 7 bases and 6 bases respectively, with 17 bases between them. The CDR3 extends over 14 amino acids. The CDR3 loop reads CASTPGGVTDTQYF. CDR3 nucleotides: TGTGCCAGCACCCCCGGCGGGGTGACGGATACGCAGTATTTT.

The chain joins TRBV28 to TRBJ1-2, with D possibly being TRBD1 (5 bases). Trimming removed 4 bases from V and 2 bases from J, with 14 bases in between. Germline CDR1 and CDR2: MDHEN and SYDVKM. This CDR3 contains 15 residues. CDR3 loop: CASSSTRQSNYGYTF. CDR3 bases: TGTGCCAGCAGTTCCACTCGACAGAGCAACTATGGCTACACCTTC.

The CDR3 DNA follows: TGTGCCAGCAATCACAAAAGTAAGGAGGACGAGCAGTTCTTC. This gives the protein CASNHKSKEDEQFF. This chain joins TRBV27 and TRBJ2-1; D is possibly TRBD2 (5 bases). The CDR3 length is 14 residues. Looked up from germline, CDR1 is MNHEY and CDR2 is SMNVEV (reference sequence). V lost 7 bases to trimming and J lost 10 bases, with 20 bases between them.

The sample holds one count of this clone. Written as DNA, the CDR3 is TGTGCCAGCAGTATTCCGGGACTAGCGGCGCCCTACGAGCAGTACTTC. This codes for CASSIPGLAAPYEQYF. The rearrangement links TRBV28 to TRBJ2-7; 11 bases are shared with TRBD2. Trimming took 5 bases from V and 2 from J; bases not matched to a gene: 8. The length of the CDR3 is 16 residues. The germline gives CDR1 MDHEN, CDR2 SYDVKM.

The count of this clone is one. V usage is TRBV6-1 and J usage is TRBJ1-1, with a tentative D call TRBD1 (6 bases). CDR1 and CDR2 (germline): MNHNS, SASEGT. The CDR3 is made up of 12 amino acids. Trimming left V 5 bases short and J 6 bases short, with 10 bases between. The CDR3 sequence: CASSTTGPEAFF. CDR3 DNA: TGTGCCAGCAGTACGACAGGACCTGAAGCTTTCTTT.

This rearrangement joins TRBV6-6 to TRBJ1-5, with D perhaps TRBD1 (6 bases). Looked up from germline, CDR1 is MNHNY and CDR2 is SVGAGI (reference sequence). This CDR3 spans 16 amino acids. V was pared by 7 bases and J by 4 bases, with 20 bases between. CDR3 loop: CASTPSGAIKNQPQHF. DNA of the CDR3: TGTGCCAGCACCCCCTCGGGGGCCATTAAGAATCAGCCCCAGCATTTT.

The gene calls are TRBV28 and TRBJ2-6; D is uncertain. This CDR3 is 17 amino acids long. The V end was cut by 2 bases, the J end by 0 bases, with 11 bases between. Per the germline V gene, CDR1 is MDHEN and CDR2 is SYDVKM. The CDR3 DNA follows: TGTGCCAGCAGTTTAACCGTACTACCCTCTGGGGCCAACGTCCTGACTTTC. It encodes CASSLTVLPSGANVLTF.

The chain combines TRBV5-1 with TRBJ2-7, with D possibly TRBD1 on 6 matching bases. V was pared by 4 bases and J by 0 bases, with 14 bases between. The CDR3 contains 15 residues. Per the germline V gene, CDR1 is SGHRS and CDR2 is YFSETQ. CDR3 sequence: CASSIDRPSSYEQYF. CDR3 DNA: TGCGCCAGCAGCATAGACAGGCCGAGCTCCTACGAGCAGTACTTC.